Listed here is a single TCR beta chain. The data originate from a study of blood T cell repertoires in COVID-19. On the study more broadly: Sites in the United States, Italy and Spain provided acute and convalescent COVID-19 samples. PBMCs, B-cell-depleted T cells, or T cells were the source of the cDNA or gDNA that made up the material.

The authors' processing: Amplified reference gene primers provided the basis for estimating nucleated cell counts. The table came from immunoSEQ multiplex PCR; TCRdb's copy has only in-frame clones and leaves some out. V and J calls and clone size are those listed in that table; D and trimming were worked out from the DNA. Of 35,000 to 50,000 clones in the sample, approximately 70% were seen once. The sequencing sample was made of peripheral blood. The clonotype originates from a man aged 80 or over with acute or convalescent COVID-19.

The CDR3 bases are TGTGCCAGCAGCCACTCCTATGGGGGAGGCGCGTACATTCAGTACTTC. It codes for CASSHSYGGGAYIQYF. The chain links TRBV3-1 (or the pseudogene TRBV3-2) to TRBJ2-4, with D tentatively TRBD2 (6 bases). With 3 bases removed from V and 8 bases from J, the gap between germline ends came to 20 bases. This CDR3 region has 16 residues. The germline CDR1 and CDR2 sequences are LGHDT and YNNKEL (reference sequence).